This T cell receptor beta chain stems from a study of cytomegalovirus exposure and HLA in healthy donors. This clone was counted between two and nine times. CDR1 and CDR2 (germline): SEHNR, FQNEAQ (reference sequence). This CDR3 has 16 residues. V lost 1 base and J 1 base, leaving 14 bases between the germline ends. PCR used 60 Vbeta primers and 13 Jbeta primers. Profiling relied on immunoSEQ multiplex PCR, and the TCRdb table lists in-frame clones only, not all of them. The sample holds over 150,000 clones, more than 75% seen once. Nominally healthy donors were sampled, though unrecorded immune exposures were likely.

This sequence originates from a man between 18 and 29 years old in good health and CMV-seropositive. Sequencing was done on a sample of PBMCs. V usage is TRBV7-9 and J usage is TRBJ2-7; possible D gene TRBD2, 7 bases. The CDR3 loop is CASSLVGGPGSYEQYF. The CDR3 nucleotides are TGTGCCAGCAGCTTAGTGGGGGGGCCGGGGTCCTACGAGCAGTACTTC.